The 21 T cell receptor beta chains in this list originate from one sample, sequenced in a study of beta chain features in type 1 diabetes. General observations from the study: Shorter TCRB CDR3s, moderately but significantly so, marked every one of the four CD4+ subsets in Type 1 diabetes patients.

No antigens are known for them. The whole isolated RNA underwent reverse transcription, so sequencing captured expressed TCRB transcripts. Measured with immunoSEQ multiplex PCR; TCRdb has only the in-frame clones, and not every one. The sample holds 53,000 or so clones; 50% to 75% are singletons and the top ten take approximately 0.3%. The sequencing sample was made of stem cell memory CD4+ T cells from blood. The origin of the receptors is a woman aged 30 to 39 with type 1 diabetes.

The chain combines TRBV4-2 with TRBJ2-1; 7 nucleotides agree with TRBD1. Germline CDR1 is LGHNA and CDR2 is YNFKEQ. CDR3 length: 15 residues. The trim removed 0 bases at V and 3 bases at J, leaving 2 bases unmatched. The DNA for the CDR3 is TGTGCCAGCAGCCAAGATGGGACAGTCTACAATGAGCAGTTCTTC. This translates into CASSQDGTVYNEQFF.

This rearrangement joins TRBV5-6 to TRBJ2-2, with 11 bases identical to TRBD1. Germline V CDR1 and CDR2: SGHDT, YYEEEE. V gave up 5 bases and J gave up 6 bases; unmatched junction bases: 9. The CDR3 is made up of 16 amino acids. This CDR3 reads CASSLRTGGVSGELFF. The CDR3 DNA follows: TGTGCCAGCAGTTTAAGGACAGGGGGCGTTTCCGGGGAGCTGTTTTTT.

The genes are TRBV4-1 and TRBJ2-1; 13 bases map to TRBD2. Trimming cost V 2 bases and J 5 bases; bases outside gene matches: 6. This CDR3 has 17 amino acids. CDR1 is MGHRA, CDR2 YSYEKL, per germline. This CDR3 reads CASSQPTSGRAHNEQFF. The CDR3 DNA reads as TGCGCCAGCAGCCAACCAACTAGCGGGAGGGCCCACAATGAGCAGTTCTTC.

The J gene is TRBJ2-7, the V gene TRBV5-1; weak D call: TRBD2 (5 bases). The CDR3 runs to 13 residues. V was shortened by 4 bases and J by 2 bases, with 10 bases between the two germline ends. Germline CDR1 is SGHRS and CDR2 is YFSETQ. CDR3 amino acids: CASSPLGTYEQYF. CDR3 nucleotides: TGCGCCAGCAGCCCACTAGGGACCTACGAGCAGTACTTC.

The chain combines TRBV2 with TRBJ2-1; D is perhaps TRBD1 (6 bases). The germline V gene encodes CDR1 SNHLY and CDR2 FYNNEI. The V end lost 2 bases, the J end lost 4 bases, and 12 bases lay between the germline ends. The CDR3 is 15 residues long. The chain's CDR3 is CASSEQGQTYNEQFF. CDR3 sequence (DNA): TGTGCCAGCAGTGAACAAGGACAGACTTACAATGAGCAGTTCTTC.

This clone showed up just a few times. V gene TRBV5-1 combines with J gene TRBJ2-6; D is unresolved. Trimming stripped 2 bases from V and 0 bases from J, with 6 bases between. The CDR3 is 15 residues long. Per the germline V gene, CDR1 is SGHRS and CDR2 is YFSETQ. CDR3 protein: CASSFSGSGANVLTF. The CDR3 nucleotides read TGCGCCAGCAGCTTTTCGGGCTCTGGGGCCAACGTCCTGACTTTC.

J is TRBJ1-4 and V is TRBV2; 7 positions agree with TRBD1. Trimming at V came to 6 bases and at J to 5 bases, leaving 0 bases not matched to a gene. The V gene's germline CDR1 is SNHLY and CDR2 FYNNEI. This CDR3 comprises 12 residues. CDR3 bases: TGTGCCAGCAGGGGACAGAATGAAAAACTGTTTTTT. This gives the protein CASRGQNEKLFF.

The chain uses TRBV29-1 and TRBJ2-1, with a possible D match to TRBD2 (6 bases). With 2 bases removed from V and 7 bases from J, the gap between germline ends came to 12 bases. Germline lookup yields CDR1 SQVTM and CDR2 ANQGSEA. This CDR3 is built from 13 residues. This chain's CDR3 is CSVEWQEGNEQFF. CDR3 bases: TGCAGCGTTGAATGGCAGGAGGGTAATGAGCAGTTCTTC.

V and J are TRBV10-3 and TRBJ2-1; 13 bases agree with TRBD2. The V gene end was trimmed by 6 bases and the J gene end by 10 bases; junction bases not matched to a gene: 9. The CDR3 length is 15 residues. Germline values: CDR1 ENHRY, CDR2 SYGVKD. CDR3 sequence: CAIRVGTSGISEQFF. CDR3 nucleotides: TGTGCCATCAGGGTCGGGACTAGCGGGATCAGCGAGCAGTTCTTC.

The chain recombines TRBV6-5 with TRBJ1-2; D gene unclear. This CDR3 has 14 amino acids. Trimming removed 0 bases at V and 1 base at J, with 6 bases between. Germline CDR1 reads MNHEY; CDR2 reads SVGAGI. CDR3 region: CASSYSRDNYGYTF. The CDR3 nucleotides read TGTGCCAGCAGTTACTCTAGAGATAACTATGGCTACACCTTC.

The sample holds a few counts of this clone. The chain carries TRBV20-1 and TRBJ1-1; no definite D call. With 3 bases removed from V and 2 bases from J, the gap between germline ends came to 4 bases. Per the germline V gene, CDR1 is DFQATT and CDR2 is SNEGSKA (reference sequence). There are 11 residues in the CDR3. The CDR3 nucleotides are TGCAGTGCTAGGCGTAACACTGAAGCTTTCTTT. Residues: CSARRNTEAFF.

The rearrangement links TRBV9 to TRBJ1-1; TRBD1 aligns across 7 bases. V shed 0 bases and J 0 bases; nucleotides not matched to a gene: 8. From germline, CDR1 is SGDLS and CDR2 YYNGEE. This CDR3 comprises 17 residues. CDR3 in DNA: TGTGCCAGCAGCGTAGGGCTTCCCGGGACAGTGAACACTGAAGCTTTCTTT. It codes for CASSVGLPGTVNTEAFF.

The V call is TRBV5-1, the J call TRBJ2-5; tentatively, D is TRBD1 (5 bases). This CDR3 contains 14 residues. V was trimmed by 4 bases and J by 3 bases, leaving 13 bases between them. CDR1 and CDR2 (germline): SGHRS, YFSETQ. The CDR3 region is CASSPTALEETQYF. The CDR3, as DNA: TGCGCCAGCAGCCCGACAGCCCTAGAAGAGACCCAGTACTTC.

This clone appeared once. The chain is built from TRBV28 and TRBJ1-4; D gene ambiguous. Per the germline V gene, CDR1 is MDHEN and CDR2 is SYDVKM. V was shortened by 4 bases and J by 5 bases, with 23 bases between the two germline ends. The CDR3 runs to 18 residues. CDR3 in amino acids: CASSYGDFFRELNEKLFF. CDR3 nucleotides: TGTGCCAGCAGTTACGGGGATTTCTTCAGAGAGCTAAATGAAAAACTGTTTTTT.

This chain links TRBV30 with TRBJ1-2; perhaps TRBD1 as D (6 bases). The germline V gene encodes CDR1 GTSNPN and CDR2 SVGIG (reference sequence). The V end was cut by 4 bases, the J end by 4 bases, with 13 bases between. The length of the CDR3 is 13 residues. The DNA for the CDR3 is TGTGCCTGGACAACCGGGACACTCTATGGCTACACCTTC. Translation: CAWTTGTLYGYTF.

In its sample, this clone was seen once. This sequence joins TRBV19 and TRBJ2-3; 8 bases map to TRBD1. Germline V lookup: CDR1 LNHDA, CDR2 SQIVND (reference sequence). V lost 8 bases to trimming and J lost 2 bases; unmatched junction nucleotides: 9. The CDR3 covers 15 residues. The CDR3 reads CASQDRGSNTDTQYF. Written as DNA, the CDR3 is TGTGCCAGTCAAGACAGGGGTTCAAACACAGATACGCAGTATTTT.

This clone was detected only once. This chain joins TRBV4-1 and TRBJ1-2; D gene uncertain. V gave up 1 base and J gave up 0 bases, with 9 bases separating them. Germline CDR1 is MGHRA and CDR2 is YSYEKL. The CDR3 runs to 15 residues. CDR3 region: CASSQAWGANYGYTF. CDR3 in DNA: TGCGCCAGCAGCCAAGCCTGGGGAGCTAACTATGGCTACACCTTC.

The chain has TRBV18 and TRBJ1-1, with TRBD1 as a possible D gene (6 bases). The CDR3 extends over 13 amino acids. V was clipped by 11 bases and J by 0 bases, with 13 bases between them. The germline gives CDR1 KGHSH, CDR2 LQKENI. CDR3 coding DNA: TGTGCCTCGAGGGGGGGCTTGAACACTGAAGCTTTCTTT. Protein sequence: CASRGGLNTEAFF.

There are a few counts of this clone. CDR3 bases: TGTGCCAGCTCACCTTCGACGGGGGTAGTCACAGATACGCAGTATTTT. Amino acids: CASSPSTGVVTDTQYF. The chain links TRBV18 to TRBJ2-3; tentatively, D is TRBD2 (6 bases). V gave up 3 bases and J gave up 2 bases, with 15 bases separating them. The length of the CDR3 is 16 residues. CDR1 is KGHSH and CDR2 is LQKENI in the germline V gene.

The V and J genes are TRBV28 and TRBJ2-2; 8 bases match TRBD2. The germline V gene encodes CDR1 MDHEN and CDR2 SYDVKM. The ends lost 5 bases at V and 3 bases at J; junction bases unmatched: 11. CDR3 length: 17 amino acids. The CDR3 DNA sequence: TGTGCCAGCAGTCCTGGACTGGGAGCGGGGGACACCGGGGAGCTGTTTTTT. The encoded protein is CASSPGLGAGDTGELFF.

The J gene is TRBJ2-7, the V gene TRBV15, with D maybe TRBD1 (6 bases). The germline gives CDR1 LNHNV, CDR2 YYDKDF (reference sequence). The CDR3 loop spans 14 amino acids. Trimming cost V 0 bases and J 1 base, with 7 bases left between them. The CDR3 loop is CATSRETGSYEQYF. In DNA, the CDR3 is TGTGCCACCAGCAGAGAAACAGGGTCCTACGAGCAGTACTTC.